The following is a TCR beta chain sequence with its context. A minimum of 7 million PBMCs was isolated per sample. Using a J-beta primer mix together with a sample-barcoded 5' primer, a second PCR was run for about 6 to 12 cycles. One entry per CDR3 protein, called by TCRdb with MiXCR from the 5' RACE reads. The table lists hundreds of thousands of distinct CDR3 sequences, roughly 21% of them singletons. This entry is derived from a study of blood T cells in healthy people across ages. Study summary: About one barcoded beta molecule per two T cells came from capture by template switching.

The length of the CDR3 is 13 residues. Germline CDR1 reads LGHDT; CDR2 reads YNNKEL (reference sequence). The specimen sequenced was blood. The receptor was derived from a man between 65 and 85 years old in good health. The chain is built from TRBV3-1 and TRBJ2-5; possible D gene TRBD1, 6 bases. The J call is uncertain, as TRBJ2-1 better fits the DNA end. CDR3 residues: CASSQVEGGEQFF. The DNA for the CDR3 is TGTGCCAGCAGCCAAGTGGAAGGGGGTGAGCAGTTCTTC.